The 20 T cell receptor beta chains presented below share a single source sample, sequenced in a study of breast tumors, draining lymph nodes, adjacent tissues. Breast cancer patients provided tissue from their axillary draining lymph nodes. From the multiplex PCR reads, TCRdb called clonotypes with MiXCR, one entry per CDR3 protein. The table lists approximately 140,000 distinct CDR3 sequences, about 33% of them singletons, with around 2.3% in the top ten. The sequencing sample was made of axillary lymph node tissue. These receptors all come from a female donor with breast cancer. Some clones in this sample may be carry-over from other donors' samples.

Only one count was recorded for this clonotype. The chain is built from TRBV29-1 and TRBJ2-1; TRBD2 might be the D (5 bases). V lost 1 base, J lost 9 bases, and 16 bases lay in between. Germline values: CDR1 SQVTM, CDR2 ANQGSEA. The CDR3 length is 14 residues. CDR3 in DNA: TGCAGCGTTGAAGTGGACGGGAACTATAGTGAGCAGTTCTTC. This sequence encodes CSVEVDGNYSEQFF.

This clonotype was seen a few times. The chain uses TRBV7-2 and TRBJ1-6; no definite D call. CDR3 size: 12 residues. Trimming took off 5 bases at V and 3 bases at J, with 2 bases between the two ends. The germline V gene has CDR1 SGHTA and CDR2 FQGNSA. The CDR3 DNA is TGTGCCAGCAGCAACTATAATTCACCCCTCCACTTT. Protein: CASSNYNSPLHF. The whole variable domain, remainder taken from reference TRBV7-2 and TRBJ1-6, is GAGVSQSPSNKVTEKGKDVELRCDPISGHTALYWYRQSLGQGLEFLIYFQGNSAPDKSGLPSDRFSAERTGGSVSTLTIQRTQQEDSAVYLCASSNYNSPLHFGNGTRLTVT.

Remarks on this clonotype: The CDR3 carries no conserved terminal phenylalanine or tryptophan, so it likely arises from a read error. V gene TRBV30 combines with J gene TRBJ1-1; TRBD1 is a possible D gene (5 bases). V lost 2 bases, J lost 1 base, and 17 bases lay in between. Germline CDR1 reads GTSNPN; CDR2 reads SVGIG (reference sequence). The CDR3 consists of 16 residues. CDR3: CAWSKGPGFGNTEAFS. Here the CDR3 DNA reads TGTGCCTGGAGTAAGGGACCGGGGTTCGGGAACACTGAAGCTTTCTCT.

On this clonotype itself: A much bigger clone sits one base away, suggesting this may be a read error. This chain joins TRBV5-8 and TRBJ2-1, with D tentatively TRBD2 (5 bases). In germline, CDR1 is SGHTS, CDR2 YDEGEE. This CDR3 spans 13 amino acids. The V end was cut by 5 bases, the J end by 10 bases, with 16 bases between. The CDR3 is CASSSQRAGEQFF. CDR3 bases: TGTGCCAGCAGTTCACAACGCGCGGGCGAGCAGTTCTTC.

Many counts were recorded for this clonotype. This chain uses TRBV20-1 with TRBJ2-1, with TRBD2 as a possible D gene (5 bases). CDR3 length: 15 amino acids. Germline-derived CDR1 and CDR2 are DFQATT and SNEGSKA (reference sequence). The V end was cut by 1 base, the J end by 0 bases, with 10 bases between. For the CDR3, the DNA is TGCAGTGCTAGAGGGCGGGTAAGCTCCTACAATGAGCAGTTCTTC. It encodes CSARGRVSSYNEQFF.

The chain carries TRBV5-1 and TRBJ2-5; either TRBD1 or TRBD2 may supply D (6 bases each). The germline V gene encodes CDR1 SGHRS and CDR2 YFSETQ. The CDR3 length is 15 residues. V was clipped by 5 bases and J by 6 bases, with 20 bases between them. The CDR3 protein is CASREGGQSFQTQYF. The DNA for the CDR3 is TGCGCCAGCAGGGAGGGGGGCCAAAGTTTCCAGACCCAGTACTTC.

The rearrangement links TRBV6-2 or TRBV6-3 to TRBJ1-1; 7 nucleotides agree with TRBD1. Germline V gene sequence: CDR1 MNHEY, CDR2 SVGEGT. The CDR3 is made up of 16 amino acids. V was pared by 6 bases and J by 0 bases, with 10 bases of the junction left unmatched. CDR3 loop: CASREQGRGMNTEAFF. The CDR3 DNA sequence: TGTGCCAGCAGGGAACAGGGGCGCGGGATGAACACTGAAGCTTTCTTT.

The chain has TRBV7-3 and TRBJ1-1; tentatively, D is TRBD1 (6 bases). CDR1 and CDR2 (germline): SGHTA, FQGTGA. The CDR3 is 15 residues long. V lost 8 bases, J lost 5 bases, and 21 bases lay in between. The CDR3 loop is CASSPPNRDGTEAFF. The CDR3 DNA reads as TGTGCCAGCTCACCACCGAACAGGGATGGGACTGAAGCTTTCTTT.

Turning to this clonotype: At one boundary the junction diverges from the germline segment, which might be a read error. The chain uses TRBV5-5 and TRBJ2-6, with 8 bases matching TRBD1. This CDR3 is 18 amino acids long. Germline-derived CDR1 and CDR2 are SGHKS and YYEKEE (reference sequence). The CDR3 region is CARSPVPQGATGANVLTF. CDR3 coding DNA: TGTGCCCGCAGCCCAGTTCCCCAGGGGGCGACGGGGGCCAACGTCCTGACTTTC.

The chain couples TRBV20-1 to TRBJ2-3, with 14 bases matching TRBD2. CDR3 length: 17 residues. The V and J ends lost 3 bases and 1 base, in that order; junction bases with no gene match: 6. Germline V CDR1 and CDR2: DFQATT, SNEGSKA (reference sequence). The CDR3 nucleotides are TGCAGTGCTAGGTCACCGGGACTAGCGGGGGGCACAGATACGCAGTATTTT. Its protein is CSARSPGLAGGTDTQYF.

This clonotype was picked up many times. The rearrangement joins TRBV7-2 to TRBJ1-2; TRBD1 is a possible D gene (5 bases). Germline V gene sequence: CDR1 SGHTA, CDR2 FQGNSA. The ends were cut back, 0 bases at V and 3 bases at J, with 8 bases in the middle. The CDR3 is 14 amino acids. CDR3 amino acids: CASSLAAGDYGYTF. CDR3 coding DNA: TGTGCCAGCAGCTTAGCGGCGGGGGACTATGGCTACACCTTC.

Many counts were recorded for this clonotype. The rearrangement uses TRBV7-9 and TRBJ2-2; the D gene is possibly TRBD1 (6 bases). The V end lost 6 bases, the J end lost 5 bases, and 10 bases lay between the germline ends. Germline-derived CDR1 and CDR2 are SEHNR and FQNEAQ (reference sequence). The CDR3 is 13 amino acids. This chain's CDR3 is CASSRTGTGELFF. For the CDR3, the DNA is TGTGCCAGCAGTCGAACAGGGACCGGGGAGCTGTTTTTT. The full variable domain, completed using reference TRBV7-9 and TRBJ2-2, is DTGVSQNPRHKITKRGQNVTFRCDPISEHNRLYWYRQTLGQGPEFLTYFQNEAQLEKSRLLSDRFSAERPKGSFSTLEIQRTEQGDSAMYLCASSRTGTGELFFGEGSRLTVL.

Turning to this clonotype: Being one base from a much bigger clone, this may be a read error. The chain is built from TRBV5-4 and TRBJ2-5; 7 bases fit TRBD2. This CDR3 has 15 amino acids. The germline gives CDR1 SGHNT, CDR2 YYREEE (reference sequence). CDR3 protein: CASSGEGAYQGTQYF. DNA of the CDR3: TGTGCCAGCAGCGGGGAGGGTGCGTACCAAGGGACCCAGTACTTC.

The V gene is TRBV6-1, the J gene TRBJ2-3; unclear D gene. Trimming left V 4 bases short and J 1 base short, with 21 bases between. The CDR3 sequence is 18 residues long. Germline values: CDR1 MNHNS, CDR2 SASEGT. The CDR3: CASSVEKDRRSGTDTQYF. DNA for the CDR3: TGTGCCAGCAGTGTGGAGAAGGATAGAAGAAGTGGCACAGATACGCAGTATTTT.

The gene calls are TRBV5-1 and TRBJ2-7, with 11 nucleotides matching TRBD1. J lost 3 bases, V lost 3 bases, and 17 bases had no gene match. Germline CDR1 reads SGHRS; CDR2 reads YFSETQ. The CDR3 consists of 19 residues. CDR3 loop: CASSYPMGTGGVSFYEQYF. The CDR3 coding sequence is TGCGCCAGCAGCTACCCTATGGGGACAGGGGGGGTCAGCTTCTACGAGCAGTACTTC.

The sample holds many counts of this clonotype. The chain joins TRBV12-3 or TRBV12-4 to TRBJ1-5, with 9 bases matching TRBD1. The CDR3 is made up of 16 amino acids. Unmatched junction bases numbered 8, after V lost 5 bases and J lost 3 bases. The CDR3 sequence is CASSPLYRGPNQPQHF. The CDR3 DNA reads as TGTGCCAGCAGTCCATTATACAGGGGGCCCAATCAGCCCCAGCATTTT.

At least ten counts were recorded for this clonotype. The V and J genes are TRBV18 and TRBJ1-6, with 7 nucleotides matching TRBD1. The CDR3 covers 14 residues. V trimming: 3 bases; J trimming: 7 bases; junction bases outside the gene matches: 3. Germline assignment: CDR1 KGHSH and CDR2 LQKENI. The chain's CDR3 is CASSPPGQNSPLHF. In DNA form, the CDR3 reads TGTGCCAGCTCACCTCCGGGACAGAATTCACCCCTCCACTTT.

This clonotype was detected ten times or more. V gene TRBV18 combines with J gene TRBJ1-2; weak D call: TRBD1 (6 bases). The CDR3 has 15 residues. V was cut by 6 bases and J by 2 bases, with 16 bases left in between. CDR1 KGHSH and CDR2 LQKENI come from the germline V gene. CDR3 region: CASSLQGEGNYGYTF. The CDR3 DNA follows: TGTGCCAGCTCTCTACAGGGCGAAGGAAACTATGGCTACACCTTC.

This clonotype was found many times. The gene calls are TRBV2 and TRBJ1-6; D may be TRBD1 (5 bases). The CDR3 is 14 amino acids. Germline CDR1 is SNHLY and CDR2 is FYNNEI. The germline V and J ends were trimmed by 6 bases and 5 bases, with 11 bases remaining between them. The CDR3 bases are TGTGCCAGCAGCCGAACAGGTGATAATTCACCCCTCCACTTT. It is translated as CASSRTGDNSPLHF. The full variable domain, in which reference TRBV2 and TRBJ1-6 provide the parts outside the CDR3, is EPEVTQTPSHQVTQMGQEVILRCVPISNHLYFYWYRQILGQKVEFLVSFYNNEISEKSEIFDDQFSVERPDGSNFTLKIRSTKLEDSAMYFCASSRTGDNSPLHFGNGTRLTVT.

Comments on this clonotype: Compared with germline, one end of the junction differs, possibly owing to a read error. The chain is built from TRBV7-9 and TRBJ2-5, with D possibly being TRBD1 or TRBD2 (7 bases each). CDR3 length: 15 amino acids. Germline V gene data show CDR1 as SEHNR and CDR2 as FQNEAQ (reference sequence). The CDR3, as DNA: TGTGCCAGCAGCTTCAGGGGGGGGACAACCGAGACCCAGCACTTC. Protein product: CASSFRGGTTETQHF. Drawing the rest from reference TRBV7-9 and TRBJ2-5, the complete variable domain is DTGVSQNPRHKITKRGQNVTFRCDPISEHNRLYWYRQTLGQGPEFLTYFQNEAQLEKSRLLSDRFSAERPKGSFSTLEIQRTEQGDSAMYLCASSFRGGTTETQHFGPGTRLLVL.